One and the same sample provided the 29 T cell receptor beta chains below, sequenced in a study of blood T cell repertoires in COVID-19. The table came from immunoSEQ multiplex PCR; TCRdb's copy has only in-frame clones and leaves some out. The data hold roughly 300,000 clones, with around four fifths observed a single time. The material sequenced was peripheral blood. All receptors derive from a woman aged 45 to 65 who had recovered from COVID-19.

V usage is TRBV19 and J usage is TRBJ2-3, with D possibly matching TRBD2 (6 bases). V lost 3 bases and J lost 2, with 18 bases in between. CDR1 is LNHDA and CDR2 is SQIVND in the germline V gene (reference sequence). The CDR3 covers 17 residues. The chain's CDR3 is CASSMRRMGGSTDTQYF. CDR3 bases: TGTGCCAGTAGTATGAGAAGGATGGGAGGATCCACAGATACGCAGTATTTT.

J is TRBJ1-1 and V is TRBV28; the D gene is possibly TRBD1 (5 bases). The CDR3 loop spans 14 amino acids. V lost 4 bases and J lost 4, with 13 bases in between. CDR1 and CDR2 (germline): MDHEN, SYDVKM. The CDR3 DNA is TGTGCCAGCAGTTCTGGGGGGGGGAGCACTGAAGCTTTCTTT. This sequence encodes CASSSGGGSTEAFF.

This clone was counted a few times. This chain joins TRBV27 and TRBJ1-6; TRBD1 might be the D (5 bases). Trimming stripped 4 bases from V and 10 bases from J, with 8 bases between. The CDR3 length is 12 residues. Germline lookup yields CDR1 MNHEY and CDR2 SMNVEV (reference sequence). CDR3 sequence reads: CASSSPGSPLHF. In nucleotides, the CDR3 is TGTGCCAGCAGTTCCCCAGGGTCACCCCTCCACTTT.

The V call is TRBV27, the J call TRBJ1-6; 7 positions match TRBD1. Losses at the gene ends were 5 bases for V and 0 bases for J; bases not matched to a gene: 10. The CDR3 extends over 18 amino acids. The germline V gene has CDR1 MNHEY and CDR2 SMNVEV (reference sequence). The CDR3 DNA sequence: TGTGCCAGCAGTCCCAGGACAGGCCCAAGCTCCTATAATTCACCCCTCCACTTT. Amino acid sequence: CASSPRTGPSSYNSPLHF.

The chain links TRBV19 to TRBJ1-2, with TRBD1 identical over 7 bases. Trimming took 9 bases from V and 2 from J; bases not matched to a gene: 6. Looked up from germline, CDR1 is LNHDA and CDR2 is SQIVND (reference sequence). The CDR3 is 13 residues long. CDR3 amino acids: CASLGTVNYGYTF. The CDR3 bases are TGTGCCAGCCTAGGGACAGTGAACTATGGCTACACCTTC.

Here the CDR3 DNA reads TGTGCCAGCAGTTACAGAGGCGCTGAAGCTTTCTTT. This encodes CASSYRGAEAFF. The chain recombines TRBV6-5 with TRBJ1-1; no clear D. Between the trimmed V and J ends, which lost 2 bases and 6 bases, there was a span of 7 bases. CDR3 size: 12 residues. CDR1 is MNHEY, CDR2 SVGAGI, per germline.

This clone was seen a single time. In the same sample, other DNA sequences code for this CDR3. The chain's CDR3 is CASSYSTGGYEQYF. The CDR3 DNA sequence: TGTGCCAGCAGTTATAGCACAGGGGGCTACGAGCAGTACTTC. V gene TRBV6-5 combines with J gene TRBJ2-7; 8 positions match TRBD1. This CDR3 is built from 14 residues. With V trimmed by 3 bases and J by 3 bases, 4 bases remained unmatched. Looked up from germline, CDR1 is MNHEY and CDR2 is SVGAGI.

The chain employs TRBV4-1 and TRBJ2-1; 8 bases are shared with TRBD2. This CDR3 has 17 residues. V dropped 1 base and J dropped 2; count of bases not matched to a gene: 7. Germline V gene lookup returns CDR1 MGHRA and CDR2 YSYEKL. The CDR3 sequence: CASSQGAQRGTYNEQFF. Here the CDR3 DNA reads TGCGCCAGCAGCCAAGGGGCCCAGCGGGGGACCTACAATGAGCAGTTCTTC.

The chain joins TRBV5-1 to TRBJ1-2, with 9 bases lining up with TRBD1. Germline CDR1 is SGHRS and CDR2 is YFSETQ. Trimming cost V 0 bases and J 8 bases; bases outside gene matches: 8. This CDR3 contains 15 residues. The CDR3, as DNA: TGCGCCAGCAGCTTGGGATCGGGACAGGGTAACGGCTACACCTTC. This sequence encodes CASSLGSGQGNGYTF.

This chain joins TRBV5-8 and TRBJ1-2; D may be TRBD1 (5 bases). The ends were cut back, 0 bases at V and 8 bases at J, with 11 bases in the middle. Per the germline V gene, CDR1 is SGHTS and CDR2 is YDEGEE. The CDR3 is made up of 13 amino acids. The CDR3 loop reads CASSLEGPGGYTF. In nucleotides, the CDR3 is TGTGCCAGCAGCTTGGAGGGGCCCGGGGGCTACACCTTC.

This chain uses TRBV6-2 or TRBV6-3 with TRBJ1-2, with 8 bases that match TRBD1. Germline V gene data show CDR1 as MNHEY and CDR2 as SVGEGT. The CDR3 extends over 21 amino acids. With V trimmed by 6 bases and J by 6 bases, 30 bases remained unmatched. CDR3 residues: CASSQKKPGQARSMSFNGYTF. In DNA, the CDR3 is TGTGCCAGCAGCCAAAAAAAACCGGGACAGGCACGGAGTATGTCATTTAATGGCTACACCTTC.

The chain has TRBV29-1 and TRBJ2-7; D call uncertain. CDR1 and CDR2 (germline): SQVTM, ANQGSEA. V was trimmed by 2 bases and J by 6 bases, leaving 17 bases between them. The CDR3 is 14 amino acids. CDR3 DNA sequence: TGCAGCGTTGAACTAGAGGCTGCTGGTTCCGAGCAGTACTTC. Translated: CSVELEAAGSEQYF.

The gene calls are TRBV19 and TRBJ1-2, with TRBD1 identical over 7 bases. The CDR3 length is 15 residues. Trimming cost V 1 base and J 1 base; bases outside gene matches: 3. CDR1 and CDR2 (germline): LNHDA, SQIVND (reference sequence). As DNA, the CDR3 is TGTGCCAGTAGTATAGGGACAGGCATTAACTATGGCTACACCTTC. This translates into CASSIGTGINYGYTF.

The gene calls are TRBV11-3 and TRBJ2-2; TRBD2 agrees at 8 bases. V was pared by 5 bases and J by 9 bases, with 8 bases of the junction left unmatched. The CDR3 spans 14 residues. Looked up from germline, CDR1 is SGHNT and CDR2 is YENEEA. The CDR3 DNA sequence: TGTGCCAGCAGCCCAGGACTAGCAGTTCGGGAGCTGTTTTTT. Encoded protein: CASSPGLAVRELFF. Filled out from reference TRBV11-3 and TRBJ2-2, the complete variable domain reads EAGVVQSPRYKIIEKKQPVAFWCNPISGHNTLYWYLQNLGQGPELLIRYENEEAVDDSQLPKDRFSAERLKGVDSTLKIQPAELGDSAVYLCASSPGLAVRELFFGEGSRLTVL.

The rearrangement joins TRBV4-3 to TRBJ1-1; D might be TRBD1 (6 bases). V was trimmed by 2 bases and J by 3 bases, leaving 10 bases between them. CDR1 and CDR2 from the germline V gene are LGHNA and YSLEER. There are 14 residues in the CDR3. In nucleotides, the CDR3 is TGCGCCAGCAGCCAAACAGGGTTGGACACTGAAGCTTTCTTT. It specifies CASSQTGLDTEAFF.

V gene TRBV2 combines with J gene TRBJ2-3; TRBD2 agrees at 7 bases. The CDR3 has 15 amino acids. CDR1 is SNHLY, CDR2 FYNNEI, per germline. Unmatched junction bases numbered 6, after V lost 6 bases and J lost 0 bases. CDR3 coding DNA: TGTGCCAGCAGGGGGGGGACGGCTAGCACAGATACGCAGTATTTT. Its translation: CASRGGTASTDTQYF.

CDR3 loop: CASSQDRGNEQFF. The CDR3 nucleotides read TGTGCCAGCAGCCAGGACAGGGGAAATGAGCAGTTCTTC. The V gene is TRBV11-2, the J gene TRBJ2-1, with 9 bases that match TRBD1. Germline V gene data show CDR1 as SGHAT and CDR2 as FQNNGV. With 5 bases clipped from V and 7 bases from J, the junction kept 3 bases outside the gene matches. The CDR3 totals 13 residues.

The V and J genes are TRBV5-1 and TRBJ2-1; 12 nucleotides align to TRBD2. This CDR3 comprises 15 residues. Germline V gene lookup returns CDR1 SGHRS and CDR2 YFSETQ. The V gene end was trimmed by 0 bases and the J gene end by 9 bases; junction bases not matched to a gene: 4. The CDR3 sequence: CASSLASGGAGEQFF. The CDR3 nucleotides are TGCGCCAGCAGCTTGGCTAGCGGGGGGGCAGGTGAGCAGTTCTTC.

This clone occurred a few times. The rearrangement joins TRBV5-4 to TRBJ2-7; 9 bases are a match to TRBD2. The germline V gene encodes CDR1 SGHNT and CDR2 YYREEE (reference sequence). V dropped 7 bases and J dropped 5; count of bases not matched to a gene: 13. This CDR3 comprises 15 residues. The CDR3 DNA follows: TGTGCCAGCTCCCAGGGCGGGGGGGCCGTCCACGAGCAGTACTTC. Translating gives CASSQGGGAVHEQYF. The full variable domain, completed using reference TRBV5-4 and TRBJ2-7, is ETGVTQSPTHLIKTRGQQVTLRCSSQSGHNTVSWYQQALGQGPQFIFQYYREEENGRGNFPPRFSGLQFPNYSSELNVNALELDDSALYLCASSQGGGAVHEQYFGPGTRLTVT.

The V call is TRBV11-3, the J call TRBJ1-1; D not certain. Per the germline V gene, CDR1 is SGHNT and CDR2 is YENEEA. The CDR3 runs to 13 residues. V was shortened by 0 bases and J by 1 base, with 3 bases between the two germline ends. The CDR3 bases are TGTGCCAGCAGCTTAGAAGCGAACACTGAAGCTTTCTTT. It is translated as CASSLEANTEAFF.

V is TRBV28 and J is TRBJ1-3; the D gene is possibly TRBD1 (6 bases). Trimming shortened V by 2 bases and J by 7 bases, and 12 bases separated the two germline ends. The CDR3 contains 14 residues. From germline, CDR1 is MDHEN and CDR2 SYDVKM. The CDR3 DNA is TGTGCCAGCAGTTTACCTCACAGGGTGAACACCATATATTTT. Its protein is CASSLPHRVNTIYF.

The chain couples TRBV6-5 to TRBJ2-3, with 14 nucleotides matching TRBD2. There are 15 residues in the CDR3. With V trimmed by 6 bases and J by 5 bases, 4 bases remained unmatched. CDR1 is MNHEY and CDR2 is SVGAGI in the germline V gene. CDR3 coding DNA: TGTGCCAGCAGCCCCGGGACTAGCGGGGGAGATACGCAGTATTTT. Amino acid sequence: CASSPGTSGGDTQYF.

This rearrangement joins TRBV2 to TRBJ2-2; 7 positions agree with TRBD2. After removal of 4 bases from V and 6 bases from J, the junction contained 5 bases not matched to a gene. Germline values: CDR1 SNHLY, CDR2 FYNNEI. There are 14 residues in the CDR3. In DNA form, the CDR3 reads TGTGCCAGCAGTGTGGCGGGGGTCTCCGGGGAGCTGTTTTTT. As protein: CASSVAGVSGELFF. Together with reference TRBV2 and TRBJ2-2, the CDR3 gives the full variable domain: EPEVTQTPSHQVTQMGQEVILRCVPISNHLYFYWYRQILGQKVEFLVSFYNNEISEKSEIFDDQFSVERPDGSNFTLKIRSTKLEDSAMYFCASSVAGVSGELFFGEGSRLTVL.

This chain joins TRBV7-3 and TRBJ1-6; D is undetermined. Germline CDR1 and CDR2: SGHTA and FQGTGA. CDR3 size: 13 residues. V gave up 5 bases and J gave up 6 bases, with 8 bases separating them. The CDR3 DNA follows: TGTGCCAGCAGCCCTGGACTTAATTCACCCCTCCACTTT. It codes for CASSPGLNSPLHF.

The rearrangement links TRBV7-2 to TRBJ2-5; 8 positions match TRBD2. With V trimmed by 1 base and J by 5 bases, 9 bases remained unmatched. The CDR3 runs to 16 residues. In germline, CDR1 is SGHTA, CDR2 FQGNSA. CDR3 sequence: CASSLVPGRAGETQYF. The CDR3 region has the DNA TGTGCCAGCAGCTTAGTTCCCGGGAGGGCCGGGGAGACCCAGTACTTC.

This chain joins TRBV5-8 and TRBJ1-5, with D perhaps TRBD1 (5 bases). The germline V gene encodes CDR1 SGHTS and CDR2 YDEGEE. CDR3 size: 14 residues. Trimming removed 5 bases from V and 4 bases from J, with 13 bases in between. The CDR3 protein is CASSQDSSNQPQHF. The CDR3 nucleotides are TGTGCCAGCAGTCAAGACAGCTCAAATCAGCCCCAGCATTTT.

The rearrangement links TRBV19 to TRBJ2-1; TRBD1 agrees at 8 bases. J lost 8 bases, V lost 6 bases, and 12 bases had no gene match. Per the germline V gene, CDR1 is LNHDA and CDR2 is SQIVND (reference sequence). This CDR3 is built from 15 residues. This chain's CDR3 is CASRKGDRWSDEQFF. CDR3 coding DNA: TGTGCCAGTAGGAAGGGGGACAGGTGGTCCGATGAGCAGTTCTTC.

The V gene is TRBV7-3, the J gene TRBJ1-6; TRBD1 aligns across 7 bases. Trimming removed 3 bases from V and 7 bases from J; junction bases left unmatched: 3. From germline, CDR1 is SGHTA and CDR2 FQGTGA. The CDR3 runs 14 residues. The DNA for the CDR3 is TGTGCCAGCAGCTTTCAGGGGGAAAATTCACCCCTCCACTTT. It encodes CASSFQGENSPLHF.

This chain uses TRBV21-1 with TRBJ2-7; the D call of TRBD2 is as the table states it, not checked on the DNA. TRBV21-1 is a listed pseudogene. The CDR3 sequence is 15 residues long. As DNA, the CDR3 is TGTGCCAGCAGCCCGACGGAGGTCCACTCCTACGAGCAGTACTTC. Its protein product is CASSPTEVHSYEQYF.